This passage covers 20 T cell receptor beta chains from one sample sequenced in a study of cytomegalovirus exposure and HLA in healthy donors. The PCR contained 60 Vbeta and 13 Jbeta primers. The method was immunoSEQ multiplex PCR; TCRdb's version includes in-frame clones alone and lacks a portion of them. The table has roughly 200,000 clones, 75% to 90% seen once. Sequencing was performed on PBMCs. Receptor source: a woman aged 35 to 49 in good health and CMV-seronegative.

This rearrangement joins TRBV10-3 to TRBJ1-1; D perhaps matches TRBD1 (5 bases). The CDR3 extends over 13 amino acids. Germline assignment: CDR1 ENHRY and CDR2 SYGVKD. Trimming removed 4 bases at V and 2 bases at J, with 8 bases between. The DNA for the CDR3 is TGTGCCATCAGTGGGACACCCAACACTGAAGCTTTCTTT. Encoded protein: CAISGTPNTEAFF.

The chain employs TRBV4-1 and TRBJ2-7; maybe TRBD1 (7 bases). Germline values: CDR1 MGHRA, CDR2 YSYEKL. There are 13 residues in the CDR3. The V gene lost 5 bases and the J gene lost 4 bases, with 12 bases spanning the gap. The DNA for the CDR3 is TGCGCCAGCAGCGGAGGGGGCGGTTACGAGCAGTACTTC. Protein product: CASSGGGGYEQYF.

This chain joins TRBV2 and TRBJ2-7; 7 nucleotides agree with TRBD1. This CDR3 is built from 12 residues. Germline CDR1 SNHLY, CDR2 FYNNEI. The trim removed 6 bases at V and 6 bases at J, leaving 5 bases unmatched. The chain's CDR3 is CASRGDSREQYF. The CDR3 DNA follows: TGTGCCAGCAGGGGGGACAGTCGCGAGCAGTACTTC. The entire variable domain, with the rest obtained from reference TRBV2 and TRBJ2-7, is as follows: EPEVTQTPSHQVTQMGQEVILRCVPISNHLYFYWYRQILGQKVEFLVSFYNNEISEKSEIFDDQFSVERPDGSNFTLKIRSTKLEDSAMYFCASRGDSREQYFGPGTRLTVT.

In its sample, this clone was seen a few times. J is TRBJ2-1 and V is TRBV5-1; maybe TRBD2 (6 bases). V lost 0 bases to trimming and J lost 1 base, with 14 bases between them. Germline V CDR1 and CDR2: SGHRS, YFSETQ. CDR3 size: 17 residues. CDR3 protein: CASSLVPGLGSYNEQFF. DNA for the CDR3: TGCGCCAGCAGCTTGGTACCGGGACTGGGGTCCTACAATGAGCAGTTCTTC.

On this clone itself: The junction shows a germline mismatch at one end, possibly a read error. The chain recombines TRBV13 with TRBJ2-2, with TRBD1 matching over 7 bases. The CDR3 contains 14 residues. Germline CDR1 and CDR2: PRHDT and FYEKMQ (reference sequence). The CDR3 DNA reads as TGTGCCAGCAGCGTAGGACAGGACCCCGGGGAGCTGTTTTTT. Translation: CASSVGQDPGELFF.

V gene TRBV5-1 combines with J gene TRBJ2-7; 7 bases map to TRBD1. The CDR3 is 13 residues long. Germline V gene lookup returns CDR1 SGHRS and CDR2 YFSETQ. J lost 0 bases, V lost 9 bases, and 6 bases had no gene match. For the CDR3, the DNA is TGCGCCACCAGGGACAGTCTCTCCTACGAGCAGTACTTC. This sequence encodes CATRDSLSYEQYF.

The gene calls are TRBV5-4 and TRBJ1-1, with 8 bases matching TRBD1. The CDR3 runs to 15 residues. J was trimmed by 4 bases and V by 2 bases; bases with no gene match: 7. Per the germline V gene, CDR1 is SGHNT and CDR2 is YYREEE (reference sequence). This chain's CDR3 is CASSFQGAPVTEAFF. Written as DNA, the CDR3 is TGTGCCAGCAGCTTTCAGGGGGCTCCCGTCACTGAAGCTTTCTTT.

Concerning this clone: The junction departs from germline at one end; a sequencing error may be responsible. J is TRBJ1-1 and V is TRBV4-1; unclear D gene. The CDR3 contains 18 residues. Per the germline V gene, CDR1 is MGHRA and CDR2 is YSYEKL. The chain's CDR3 is CPSSQATIRLLGTTEAFF. CDR3 DNA sequence: TGCCCCAGCAGCCAAGCCACGATTAGACTGCTCGGTACCACTGAAGCTTTCTTT.

The chain uses TRBV6-1 and TRBJ2-3; D is uncertain. This CDR3 is 15 amino acids long. V was clipped by 3 bases and J by 0 bases, with 10 bases between them. Germline V gene lookup returns CDR1 MNHNS and CDR2 SASEGT. CDR3 in amino acids: CASSDQHISTDTQYF. CDR3 sequence (DNA): TGTGCCAGCAGTGATCAACACATCAGCACAGATACGCAGTATTTT.

This clone was detected only a few times. The rearrangement uses TRBV6-5 and TRBJ1-1; 7 bases are a match to TRBD1. Losses at the gene ends were 6 bases for V and 3 bases for J; bases not matched to a gene: 7. Germline-derived CDR1 and CDR2 are MNHEY and SVGAGI. CDR3 length: 14 residues. In DNA form, the CDR3 reads TGTGCCAGCAGCCGAGGACAGGTACACACTGAAGCTTTCTTT. It yields the protein CASSRGQVHTEAFF.

This chain joins TRBV6-6 and TRBJ2-3, with 8 bases matching TRBD1. Germline-derived CDR1 and CDR2 are MNHNY and SVGAGI (reference sequence). V lost 7 bases, J lost 5 bases, and 8 bases stayed unmatched. The CDR3 sequence is 14 residues long. For the CDR3, the DNA is TGTGCCAGCACGCCACAGGGGGAAGGAGATACGCAGTATTTT. It is translated as CASTPQGEGDTQYF.

The gene calls are TRBV9 and TRBJ2-3, with D tentatively TRBD2 (7 bases). Germline values: CDR1 SGDLS, CDR2 YYNGEE. The CDR3 is 15 residues long. V gave up 3 bases and J gave up 3 bases, with 14 bases separating them. This CDR3 reads CASSALGGETDTQYF. The CDR3 nucleotides are TGTGCCAGCAGCGCCCTAGGGGGGGAAACAGATACGCAGTATTTT.

The chain is built from TRBV30 and TRBJ1-5; a weak D match, TRBD1 (5 bases). CDR3 length: 14 amino acids. The germline V gene has CDR1 GTSNPN and CDR2 SVGIG (reference sequence). V was trimmed by 2 bases and J by 4 bases, leaving 12 bases between them. Written as DNA, the CDR3 is TGTGCCTGGAGTTTTCAGGGAGGGAATCAGCCCCAGCATTTT. Amino acids: CAWSFQGGNQPQHF.

This chain joins TRBV6-1 and TRBJ1-5; 7 positions agree with TRBD1. Per germline, CDR1 MNHNS and CDR2 SASEGT. The CDR3 length is 16 residues. Trimming at V came to 5 bases and at J to 3 bases, leaving 10 bases not matched to a gene. The CDR3 coding sequence is TGTGCCAGCAGTCAAGGGGGCCCGGAGTCCAATCAGCCCCAGCATTTT. The encoded protein is CASSQGGPESNQPQHF.

This clone was seen only a few times. V gene TRBV18 combines with J gene TRBJ1-2, with a tentative D call TRBD1 (5 bases). The germline gives CDR1 KGHSH, CDR2 LQKENI. Trimming took off 3 bases at V and 5 bases at J, with 13 bases between the two ends. CDR3 size: 14 residues. The CDR3 spells CASSPGAGRYGYTF. The CDR3 DNA sequence: TGTGCCAGCTCACCCGGTGCAGGGCGATATGGCTACACCTTC.

This sequence joins TRBV29-1 and TRBJ1-1, with TRBD1 matching over 11 bases. The CDR3 is made up of 13 amino acids. The trim removed 7 bases at V and 6 bases at J, leaving 7 bases unmatched. From germline, CDR1 is SQVTM and CDR2 ANQGSEA. For the CDR3, the DNA is TGCAGCGCGGGACAGGGGGGTTTTTCTGAAGCTTTCTTT. Translating it yields CSAGQGGFSEAFF.

The chain couples TRBV28 to TRBJ2-7; D unresolved. CDR3 length equals 16 residues. Trimming took 2 bases from V and 3 from J, leaving 17 bases between them. The germline gives CDR1 MDHEN, CDR2 SYDVKM. DNA for the CDR3: TGTGCCAGCAGTTTAGCGGCCGGTGTTCAGTACTACGAGCAGTACTTC. Encoded protein: CASSLAAGVQYYEQYF.

This clone appeared a few times. The rearrangement uses TRBV9 and TRBJ2-5; 7 nucleotides align to TRBD1. V trimming: 4 bases; J trimming: 10 bases; junction bases outside the gene matches: 13. CDR3 length: 14 amino acids. From germline, CDR1 is SGDLS and CDR2 YYNGEE. The CDR3 protein is CASSKTTEQGIQYF. The CDR3 DNA reads TGTGCCAGCAGCAAAACTACAGAACAGGGGATCCAGTACTTC.

The chain employs TRBV7-9 and TRBJ1-1, with 8 bases that match TRBD1. Germline assignment: CDR1 SEHNR and CDR2 FQNEAQ (reference sequence). The CDR3 runs to 14 residues. Unmatched junction bases numbered 4, after V lost 4 bases and J lost 3 bases. The CDR3 nucleotides read TGTGCCAGCAGCTGGACAGGGAGTGACACTGAAGCTTTCTTT. Protein sequence: CASSWTGSDTEAFF.

This chain links TRBV7-9 with TRBJ2-7, with 8 bases lining up with TRBD2. J was trimmed by 0 bases and V by 1 base; bases with no gene match: 2. The CDR3 spans 15 residues. Germline V gives CDR1 SEHNR, CDR2 FQNEAQ (reference sequence). Here the CDR3 reads CASSLERETSYEQYF. Here the CDR3 DNA reads TGTGCCAGCAGCTTAGAGCGGGAGACCTCCTACGAGCAGTACTTC.